This TCR beta chain was recorded in a study of blood T cell repertoires in COVID-19. Sequencing used immunoSEQ multiplex PCR; TCRdb keeps in-frame clones, though not all of them. Of approximately 200,000 clones in the sample, around 85% were seen once. This clone was picked up a small number of times. Material for sequencing was PBMCs or T cells enriched from blood (not recorded which). This TCR came from a man aged 35-49 years who had recovered from COVID-19.

CDR3 coding DNA: TGTGCCAGCAGCCCCCTCTCGGGGAGGGGTATCACTGAAGCTTTCTTT. Protein product: CASSPLSGRGITEAFF. The V call is TRBV14, the J call TRBJ1-1, with D possibly matching TRBD1 (5 bases). The germline gives CDR1 SGHDN, CDR2 FVKESK. The CDR3 runs 16 residues. V was trimmed by 4 bases and J by 4 bases, leaving 19 bases between them.